The clone carrying this T cell receptor beta chain was observed a handful of times. These data are taken from a study of tumor-infiltrating lymphocytes in oesophageal squamous cell carcinoma. MiXCR, run by TCRdb on the PCR reads, gives a single entry per CDR3 protein. The sample lists under 15,000 distinct CDR3 sequences; around 52% were seen once. Trimming took 3 bases from V and 2 from J, leaving 5 bases between them. The germline V gene has CDR1 SGHTA and CDR2 FQGNSA. The CDR3 covers 14 residues. Sequenced: esophageal tumor tissue. This sequence was found in a female donor with esophageal squamous cell carcinoma. The V and J genes are TRBV7-2 and TRBJ2-6, with D possibly TRBD1 on 5 matching bases. CDR3 protein: CASSLTAGANVLTF. The CDR3 DNA reads as TGTGCCAGCAGCTTGACAGCTGGGGCCAACGTCCTGACTTTC. Together with reference TRBV7-2 and TRBJ2-6, the CDR3 gives the full variable domain: GAGVSQSPSNKVTEKGKDVELRCDPISGHTALYWYRQSLGQGLEFLIYFQGNSAPDKSGLPSDRFSAERTGGSVSTLTIQRTQQEDSAVYLCASSLTAGANVLTFGAGSRLTVL.